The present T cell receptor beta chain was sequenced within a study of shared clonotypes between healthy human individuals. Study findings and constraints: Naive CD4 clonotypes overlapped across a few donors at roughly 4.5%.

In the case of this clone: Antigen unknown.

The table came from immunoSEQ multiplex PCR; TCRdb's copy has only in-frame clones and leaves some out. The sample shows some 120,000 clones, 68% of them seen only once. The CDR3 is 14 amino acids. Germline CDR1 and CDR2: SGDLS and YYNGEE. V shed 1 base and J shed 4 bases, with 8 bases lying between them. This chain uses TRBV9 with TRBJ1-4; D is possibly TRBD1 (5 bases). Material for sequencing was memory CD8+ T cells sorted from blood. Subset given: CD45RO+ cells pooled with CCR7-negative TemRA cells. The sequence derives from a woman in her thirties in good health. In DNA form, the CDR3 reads TGTGCCAGCAGCGTATGGGGGGGTAATGAAAAACTGTTTTTT. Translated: CASSVWGGNEKLFF.